A selection of T cell receptor beta chains follows, all from one sample in a study of siplizumab effects on memory and regulatory T cells. Libraries were prepared by immunoSEQ multiplex PCR; TCRdb keeps only in-frame clonotypes and omits some of them. The sample has around 100,000 clones; under 95% are singletons. The sample taken for sequencing was Tregs sorted from blood. The receptors come from a human donor in good health. Both conserved end residues are part of each CDR3. The D gene is left open where the match is weak. Size is omitted from some rows. Given values are once, few, many or a class for expanded clones.

j_call: TRBJ2-3
d_call: NA
v_call: TRBV18
clone_size: once
cdr3_nt: TGTGCCAGCTCACCACTTCTAGTGCCAGATACGCAGTATTTT
cdr3_aa: CASSPLLVPDTQYF

j_call: TRBJ1-5
d_call: NA
v_call: TRBV27
clone_size: NA
cdr3_nt: TGTGCCAGCAGTTATCGGGACGGAAATCAGCCCCAGCATTTT
cdr3_aa: CASSYRDGNQPQHF

j_call: TRBJ1-5
d_call: NA
v_call: TRBV28
clone_size: NA
cdr3_nt: TGTGCCAGCAGCGCCGGATTAGGCAATCAGCCCCAGCATTTT
cdr3_aa: CASSAGLGNQPQHF

j_call: TRBJ2-5
d_call: TRBD2
v_call: TRBV29-1
clone_size: NA
cdr3_nt: TGCAGCGTTGAAGTAGGCGGGAGTCTCGGGACCCAGTACTTC
cdr3_aa: CSVEVGGSLGTQYF

j_call: TRBJ1-1
d_call: NA
v_call: TRBV29-1
clone_size: NA
cdr3_nt: TGCAGCGTGCAGGAGAACACTGAAGCTTTCTTT
cdr3_aa: CSVQENTEAFF

j_call: TRBJ2-3
d_call: TRBD1
v_call: TRBV4-2
clone_size: NA
cdr3_nt: TGTGCCAGCAGCCGACGGACAGGGTTCACAGATACGCAGTATTTT
cdr3_aa: CASSRRTGFTDTQYF

j_call: TRBJ2-4
d_call: NA
v_call: TRBV5-4
clone_size: NA
cdr3_nt: TGTGCCAGCAGCCTAGACCAGGGAGACATTCAGTACTTC
cdr3_aa: CASSLDQGDIQYF

j_call: TRBJ2-7
d_call: TRBD2
v_call: TRBV6-5
clone_size: once
cdr3_nt: TGTGCCAGCAGCCGTAGCGGGATTGAGCAGTACTTC
cdr3_aa: CASSRSGIEQYF

j_call: TRBJ2-3
d_call: NA
v_call: TRBV7-2
clone_size: NA
cdr3_nt: TGTGCCAGCAGCGCCACTAGGGATACGCAGTATTTT
cdr3_aa: CASSATRDTQYF

j_call: TRBJ1-5
d_call: NA
v_call: TRBV11-2
clone_size: NA
cdr3_nt: TGTGCCAGCAGCTTCTCGGAGAGCCAGCCCCAGCATTTT
cdr3_aa: CASSFSESQPQHF

j_call: TRBJ2-1
d_call: TRBD1
v_call: TRBV7-8
clone_size: once
cdr3_nt: TGTGCCAGCAGCTTAGCGCTTAGGGGACAGGGTCACAATGAGCAGTTCTTC
cdr3_aa: CASSLALRGQGHNEQFF